Sequencing of this T cell receptor (beta chain) was carried out in a study of glioma-infiltrating T cells. Findings and limits, study-wide: Only very few CDR3 sequences appeared in both tissue and blood. Non-neoplastic patients had below-expected tissue-blood divergence, while all gliomas exceeded expectation.

Amplification of TCR alpha and beta CDR3 regions from RNA used iRepertoire nested multiplex PCR. Tissue mRNA or PBMC total RNA, 100-400 ng, went into one-step reverse transcription and amplification. TCRdb called the multiplex PCR reads again in MiXCR, with one record for every CDR3 protein. The repertoire consists of 150,000 or so distinct CDR3 sequences, with around 40% occurring once and the leading ten covering roughly 20%. Turning to this clonotype: As yet, its antigen is unknown.

The sequencing input was glioma tissue, nonneoplastic brain tissue, or PBMCs (not recorded which). This TCR came from a human donor with low-grade glioma or glioblastoma, undergoing nonglioma brain surgery, or in good health (not recorded which).

The CDR3 loop reads CASSGTSGGTNTGELFF. CDR3 nucleotides: TGTGCCAGCAGCGGGACTAGCGGGGGGACGAACACCGGGGAGCTGTTTTTT. This chain uses TRBV12-3 or TRBV12-4 with TRBJ2-2; 15 positions agree with TRBD2. The CDR3 sequence is 17 residues long. With V trimmed by 6 bases and J by 0 bases, 2 bases remained unmatched.